Here is one T cell receptor beta chain with its context. The data are from a study of blood T cell repertoires in COVID-19. Across the study: Collection of acute and convalescent COVID-19 samples took place in the United States, Italy and Spain. PBMCs, B-cell-depleted T cells, or T cells were the source of the cDNA or gDNA that made up the material.

Authors' processing steps: Counts of nucleated cells, estimated from reference gene primer amplification, were obtained. Produced via immunoSEQ multiplex PCR; TCRdb's table is partial and in-frame only. Clonal size and the V and J genes are those of that table, whereas D and trimming came from the DNA. The sample carries about 200,000 clones, around 84% recorded once. The CDR3 spans 18 residues. Germline assignment: CDR1 SGHRS and CDR2 YFSETQ. Trimming at V came to 0 bases and at J to 0 bases, leaving 10 bases not matched to a gene. This TCR derives from a human donor in a cohort sampled during active COVID-19. This rearrangement joins TRBV5-1 to TRBJ2-7; TRBD2 matches 9 bases. Sequenced sample: peripheral blood. The CDR3 DNA reads as TGCGCCAGCAGCTTGGATGAGGTGCTAGCGGGGTTCTCCTACGAGCAGTACTTC. Translated: CASSLDEVLAGFSYEQYF.